The T cell receptor (beta chain) under discussion was sequenced for a study of CD8 T cells in Susac syndrome. Negative isolation yielded CD4+ and CD8+ T cells, and FACS enriched TEMRA cells. It was with random hexamers that roughly 0.45 to 1 ug RNA was reverse transcribed. Amplification of TCR beta CDR3 was carried out by immunoSEQ multiplex PCR, which covered 54 Vbeta and 13 Jbeta segments. TCRdb re-called the immunoSEQ multiplex PCR reads with MiXCR, one entry per CDR3 protein. This sample has approximately 150,000 distinct CDR3 sequences; roughly 94% occur once, and the top ten carry 0.07% to 0.1%. This clonotype turned up a few times. Trimming took 6 bases from V and 1 from J; bases not matched to a gene: 5. Germline lookup yields CDR1 SEHNR and CDR2 FQNEAQ (reference sequence). CDR3 length: 15 amino acids.

Sequencing was done on a sample of CD4+ T cells from PBMCs. This sequence originates from a human donor in good health. V and J are TRBV7-9 and TRBJ2-7, with TRBD1 identical over 11 bases. CDR3 loop: CASSPGTGGSYEQYF. The CDR3 DNA is TGTGCCAGCAGTCCCGGGACAGGGGGGTCCTACGAGCAGTACTTC.